The 26 T cell receptor beta chains below all came from one sample that was sequenced in a study of neurological immune-mediated disorders. MiXCR, applied by TCRdb to the 5' RACE reads, yields one record per CDR3 protein. The sample lists around 71,000 distinct CDR3 sequences; roughly 13% were seen once. Specified time point: longitudinal time-point 1 (baseline). Sequencing was done on a sample of PBMCs. All receptors come from a female donor with HTLV-1-associated myelopathy (HAM/TSP).

The rearrangement links TRBV18 to TRBJ2-3; the match to TRBD2 covers 8 bases. Trimming cost V 3 bases and J 3 bases; bases outside gene matches: 5. Germline CDR1 is KGHSH and CDR2 is LQKENI. This CDR3 has 15 residues. The CDR3 loop is CASSPRRGATDTQYF. DNA of the CDR3: TGTGCCAGCTCACCTCGGCGGGGGGCTACAGATACGCAGTATTTT.

This clonotype was recorded many times. The CDR3 coding sequence is TGTGCCAGCAGCTTCGAGATGTCGGCGGAAAAACTGTTTTTT. Translated: CASSFEMSAEKLFF. The chain combines TRBV11-2 with TRBJ1-4; D ambiguous. This CDR3 region has 14 residues. Germline assignment: CDR1 SGHAT and CDR2 FQNNGV. V was cut by 3 bases and J by 8 bases, with 13 bases left in between. The full variable domain, with the rest looked up from reference TRBV11-2 and TRBJ1-4, is EAGVAQSPRYKIIEKRQSVAFWCNPISGHATLYWYQQILGQGPKLLIQFQNNGVVDDSQLPKDRFSAERLKGVDSTLKIQPAKLEDSAVYLCASSFEMSAEKLFFGSGTQLSVL.

This clonotype was recorded many times. The V gene is TRBV28, the J gene TRBJ2-1; 10 nucleotides line up with TRBD1. CDR3 length equals 15 residues. Germline CDR1 is MDHEN and CDR2 is SYDVKM. V lost 10 bases and J lost 8; bases outside the gene matches: 14. The DNA of the CDR3 is TGTGCCACCGGGGGCTTGGGACAGGGGAGCTATGAGCAGTTCTTC. Its protein product is CATGGLGQGSYEQFF.

This rearrangement joins TRBV5-1 to TRBJ1-1, with D uncertain. The CDR3 extends over 14 amino acids. With 5 bases removed from V and 1 base from J, the gap between germline ends came to 12 bases. Germline V lookup: CDR1 SGHRS, CDR2 YFSETQ. CDR3 sequence reads: CASSARRGNTEAFF. DNA of the CDR3: TGCGCCAGCAGTGCTAGACGGGGGAACACTGAAGCTTTCTTT.

This clonotype was detected a few times. The V and J genes are TRBV28 and TRBJ1-2, with 8 bases aligning to TRBD1. The J segment lost 7 bases and the V segment lost 5 bases, leaving 12 bases of the junction unmatched. The CDR3 consists of 15 residues. Germline CDR1 reads MDHEN; CDR2 reads SYDVKM. The CDR3 sequence is CASSGGGTGRGGYTF. The CDR3 coding sequence is TGTGCCAGCAGTGGGGGAGGGACAGGCCGGGGTGGCTACACCTTC.

This clonotype has ten or more counts. V gene TRBV20-1 combines with J gene TRBJ1-6; 7 bases fit TRBD1. V gave up 6 bases and J gave up 10 bases; unmatched junction bases: 6. Germline values: CDR1 DFQATT, CDR2 SNEGSKA (reference sequence). CDR3 size: 12 residues. DNA for the CDR3: TGCAGTGCCATCGCACAGGGGTCACCCCTCCACTTT. Translating gives CSAIAQGSPLHF.

Many counts were recorded for this clonotype. The junction and the germline gene differ at one end; a read error may be behind it. This chain connects TRBV15 to TRBJ1-5; D not resolved. The CDR3 has 14 amino acids. CDR1 and CDR2 from the germline V gene are LNHNV and YYDKDF (reference sequence). CDR3 DNA sequence: TGTGCTACCAGCAGAAGACTGAACAATCAGCCCCAGCATTTT. Its protein is CATSRRLNNQPQHF.

The chain employs TRBV7-3 and TRBJ2-1; 11 nucleotides line up with TRBD2. The CDR3 length is 18 residues. CDR1 SGHTA and CDR2 FQGTGA come from the germline V gene. J lost 7 bases, V lost 5 bases, and 16 bases had no gene match. DNA of the CDR3: TGTGCCAGCAGCCCGAGCCTCCTTAGCGGGGGGGCGGAAAATGAGCAGTTCTTC. It specifies CASSPSLLSGGAENEQFF.

The chain is built from TRBV5-1 and TRBJ1-2, with TRBD1 identical over 8 bases. From germline, CDR1 is SGHRS and CDR2 YFSETQ. This CDR3 contains 14 residues. After removal of 0 bases from V and 4 bases from J, the junction contained 2 bases not matched to a gene. The DNA for the CDR3 is TGCGCCAGCAGCTTGGGGACAGGGTCCTATGGCTACACCTTC. Protein sequence: CASSLGTGSYGYTF.

This clonotype was recorded many times. The rearrangement joins TRBV7-2 to TRBJ2-5; 9 positions match TRBD1. CDR3 length equals 14 residues. J gave up 2 bases and V 5 bases, and 3 bases lay outside the gene matches. Germline V gene data show CDR1 as SGHTA and CDR2 as FQGNSA. For the CDR3, the DNA is TGTGCCAGCAGCCAGGACAGGGGTCAAGAGACCCAGTACTTC. Its translation: CASSQDRGQETQYF.

This clonotype has at least ten counts. The rearrangement uses TRBV5-1 and TRBJ2-6; D is perhaps TRBD1 or TRBD2 (5 bases each). The CDR3 totals 15 residues. Trimming took 4 bases from V and 1 from J, leaving 9 bases between them. CDR1 is SGHRS and CDR2 is YFSETQ in the germline V gene. The CDR3 loop is CASSGGRSGANVLTF. CDR3 in DNA: TGCGCCAGCAGCGGGGGAAGGTCTGGGGCCAACGTCCTGACTTTC.

The rearrangement joins TRBV24-1 to TRBJ1-2; 8 nucleotides align to TRBD1. Germline V gives CDR1 KGHDR, CDR2 SFDVKD. The CDR3 is 15 residues long. J gave up 8 bases and V 2 bases, and 9 bases lay outside the gene matches. The CDR3 DNA reads as TGTGCCACCAGTGATTCCACGGACAGGGCAAACGGCTACACCTTC. Its translation is CATSDSTDRANGYTF.

In its sample, this clonotype was seen many times. The chain joins TRBV10-1 to TRBJ1-2; D may be TRBD1 (5 bases). The CDR3 is made up of 14 amino acids. V gave up 6 bases and J gave up 5 bases, with 16 bases separating them. Germline assignment: CDR1 WNHNN and CDR2 SYGVQD (reference sequence). The CDR3 DNA reads as TGCGCCAGCAGCTTGGATGGGACTGTTTATGGCTACACCTTC. Translating gives CASSLDGTVYGYTF.

At least ten counts were recorded for this clonotype. V usage is TRBV5-1 and J usage is TRBJ2-3; D possibly matches TRBD1 or TRBD2 (6 bases each). Germline CDR1 is SGHRS and CDR2 is YFSETQ. The CDR3 loop spans 16 amino acids. Trimming removed 2 bases at V and 2 bases at J, with 15 bases between. The CDR3 is CASSFGGPKSTDTQYF. The CDR3 region has the DNA TGCGCCAGCAGCTTTGGGGGGCCGAAATCCACAGATACGCAGTATTTT.

This clonotype has ten or more counts. This chain connects TRBV2 to TRBJ1-1; no firm D call. Trimming shortened V by 3 bases and J by 4 bases, and 6 bases separated the two germline ends. The CDR3 has 12 amino acids. CDR1 is SNHLY, CDR2 FYNNEI, per germline. The CDR3 is CASSERSTEAFF. For the CDR3, the DNA is TGTGCCAGCAGTGAGAGGAGCACTGAAGCTTTCTTT.

Comment on this clonotype: One base away lies a much larger clone, so this may be a sequencing read error. This chain joins TRBV7-2 and TRBJ2-1; a weak D match, TRBD2 (6 bases). This CDR3 spans 15 amino acids. Germline V lookup: CDR1 SGHTA, CDR2 FQGNSA. V was trimmed by 4 bases and J by 8 bases, leaving 18 bases between them. The DNA for the CDR3 is TGTGCCAGCAGCTCAGGGACTTTCCCTTACTATGAGCAGTTCTTC. This sequence encodes CASSSGTFPYYEQFF.

This clonotype was counted at least ten times. The V and J genes are TRBV5-1 and TRBJ1-1; 8 positions agree with TRBD1. V trimming: 3 bases; J trimming: 6 bases; junction bases outside the gene matches: 10. The length of the CDR3 is 15 residues. Per germline, CDR1 SGHRS and CDR2 YFSETQ. Here the CDR3 reads CASSWGDRGRAEAFF. The DNA of the CDR3 is TGCGCCAGCAGCTGGGGCGACAGGGGAAGGGCTGAAGCTTTCTTT.

As regards this clonotype: A much larger clone differs from this one at a single base, so this may be a read error. The chain links TRBV11-2 to TRBJ2-3, with TRBD2 matching 12 bases. The CDR3 extends over 14 amino acids. Looked up from germline, CDR1 is SGHAT and CDR2 is FQNNGV. CDR3 nucleotide sequence: TGTGTCAGCAGCGCTAGCGGGGGGGCGGATACGCAGTATTTT. Residues: CVSSASGGADTQYF.

As concerns this clonotype: A clone one base away is much larger, so this may be a read error. The chain uses TRBV5-1 and TRBJ2-7; TRBD1 matches at 9 bases. Trimming removed 1 base from V and 6 bases from J; junction bases left unmatched: 8. From germline, CDR1 is SGHRS and CDR2 YFSETQ. CDR3 size: 15 residues. The CDR3 sequence is CASSLTGTGMGEQYF. Written as DNA, the CDR3 is TGCGCCAGCAGCTTGACCGGGACAGGGATGGGCGAGCAGTACTTC.

The table lists this clonotype with many counts. The V and J genes are TRBV20-1 and TRBJ2-5, with 10 bases that match TRBD2. Germline V lookup: CDR1 DFQATT, CDR2 SNEGSKA (reference sequence). CDR3 length equals 15 residues. Germline trimming cut 5 bases from V and 3 bases from J; bases unmatched to any gene: 9. For the CDR3, the DNA is TGCAGTGCTCTGACTGGGCTAGCGGGGGAAGAGACCCAGTACTTC. The encoded protein is CSALTGLAGEETQYF.

This clonotype was observed at least ten times. The genes are TRBV5-1 and TRBJ2-7, with 9 bases aligning to TRBD1. With V trimmed by 3 bases and J by 2 bases, 3 bases remained unmatched. The germline CDR1 and CDR2 sequences are SGHRS and YFSETQ. This CDR3 region has 14 residues. As DNA, the CDR3 is TGCGCCAGCAGCTCAAGACAGGGGGCCTACGAGCAGTACTTC. This codes for CASSSRQGAYEQYF.

This clonotype has a count of ten or more. CDR3 nucleotides: TGTGCCAGCAGCTTAAGAGCGGGGGGCCACAATGAGCAGTTCTTC. Translated: CASSLRAGGHNEQFF. The rearrangement joins TRBV11-3 to TRBJ2-1, with 9 bases fitting TRBD2. Germline V lookup: CDR1 SGHNT, CDR2 YENEEA. V lost 2 bases and J lost 5; bases outside the gene matches: 4. The CDR3 loop spans 15 amino acids.

The chain's CDR3 is CASSQYSQGIRDSPLHF. CDR3 nucleotides: TGCGCCAGCAGCCAATACAGTCAGGGGATTCGGGATTCACCCCTCCACTTT. The chain recombines TRBV4-1 with TRBJ1-6, with D possibly TRBD1 on 6 matching bases. The length of the CDR3 is 17 residues. CDR1 is MGHRA, CDR2 YSYEKL, per germline. V dropped 2 bases and J dropped 8 bases, with 19 bases sitting between them.

As for this clonotype: At one end, the junction sequence differs from germline, possibly due to a read error. J is TRBJ2-7 and V is TRBV4-1; D tentatively reads TRBD1 or TRBD2 (5 bases each). From germline, CDR1 is MGHRA and CDR2 YSYEKL. The CDR3 consists of 16 residues. As DNA, the CDR3 is TGCGCCAGCAGCCAAGCTGGCGTAGGGGAGTCCTACGAGAAGTACTTC. Its protein product is CASSQAGVGESYEKYF.

This clonotype was counted ten times or more. The chain joins TRBV11-2 to TRBJ2-1; 8 bases are a match to TRBD2. Germline values: CDR1 SGHAT, CDR2 FQNNGV. CDR3 size: 18 residues. The J segment lost 3 bases and the V segment lost 5 bases, leaving 15 bases of the junction unmatched. The CDR3 DNA reads as TGTGCCAGCAGCATCCGGGTTCAGGCTAGCGGGTTCTACAATGAGCAGTTCTTC. This translates into CASSIRVQASGFYNEQFF. Filled out from reference TRBV11-2 and TRBJ2-1, the complete variable domain reads EAGVAQSPRYKIIEKRQSVAFWCNPISGHATLYWYQQILGQGPKLLIQFQNNGVVDDSQLPKDRFSAERLKGVDSTLKIQPAKLEDSAVYLCASSIRVQASGFYNEQFFGPGTRLTVL.

This clonotype was counted between two and nine times. The chain combines TRBV7-2 with TRBJ2-2, with D uncertain. Trimming pared 4 bases from V and 5 bases from J, leaving 11 bases between. The CDR3 consists of 14 residues. Looked up from germline, CDR1 is SGHTA and CDR2 is FQGNSA. In DNA, the CDR3 is TGTGCCAGCAGCTACCAAACTGTGACCGGGGAGCTGTTTTTT. Translated, it gives CASSYQTVTGELFF.